The clone carrying this T cell receptor beta chain was seen many times. The source of the sample is a study of response to subunit inactivated influenza vaccine. TCRdb re-analysed the RT-PCR reads in MiXCR, keeping a single row per CDR3 protein. The data hold approximately 530,000 distinct CDR3 sequences, with approximately 7.7% observed a single time. The ends lost 6 bases at V and 4 bases at J; junction bases unmatched: 8. The CDR3 consists of 15 residues. Germline V gene data show CDR1 as KGHSH and CDR2 as LQKENI. The origin of this receptor is a man aged 50 to 75 who received an inactivated influenza vaccine. J is TRBJ2-5 and V is TRBV18; 10 positions agree with TRBD1. This sample comprised PBMCs from blood, obtained approximately 25 months after vaccination. The CDR3 nucleotides read TGTGCCAGCTCGAGACAGGGGGCGAATCGAGAGACCCAGTACTTC. Protein product: CASSRQGANRETQYF.